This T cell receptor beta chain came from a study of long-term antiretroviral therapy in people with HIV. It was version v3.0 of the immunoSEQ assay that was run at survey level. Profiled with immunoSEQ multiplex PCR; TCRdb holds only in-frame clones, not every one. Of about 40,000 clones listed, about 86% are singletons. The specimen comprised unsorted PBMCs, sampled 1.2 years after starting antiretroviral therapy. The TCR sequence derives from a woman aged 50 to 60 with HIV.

CDR3 DNA sequence: TGCGCCAGCAGCCAGGAACAGGGGGTGAATCAGCCCCAGCATTTT. This codes for CASSQEQGVNQPQHF. V and J are TRBV4-3 and TRBJ1-5; TRBD1 matches at 8 bases. The V gene's germline CDR1 is LGHNA and CDR2 YSLEER. The CDR3 spans 15 residues. The V and J ends lost 3 bases and 4 bases, in that order; junction bases with no gene match: 5.